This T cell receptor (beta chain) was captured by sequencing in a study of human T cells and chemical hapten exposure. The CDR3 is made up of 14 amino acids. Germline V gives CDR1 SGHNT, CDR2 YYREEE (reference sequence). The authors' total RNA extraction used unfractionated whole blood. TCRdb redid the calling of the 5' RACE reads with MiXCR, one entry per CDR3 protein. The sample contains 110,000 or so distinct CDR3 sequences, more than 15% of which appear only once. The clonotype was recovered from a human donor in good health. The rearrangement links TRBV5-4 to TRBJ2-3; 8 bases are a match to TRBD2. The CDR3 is CADSQREITDTQYF. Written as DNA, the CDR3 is TGTGCAGATTCTCAGCGGGAGATCACAGATACGCAGTATTTT.